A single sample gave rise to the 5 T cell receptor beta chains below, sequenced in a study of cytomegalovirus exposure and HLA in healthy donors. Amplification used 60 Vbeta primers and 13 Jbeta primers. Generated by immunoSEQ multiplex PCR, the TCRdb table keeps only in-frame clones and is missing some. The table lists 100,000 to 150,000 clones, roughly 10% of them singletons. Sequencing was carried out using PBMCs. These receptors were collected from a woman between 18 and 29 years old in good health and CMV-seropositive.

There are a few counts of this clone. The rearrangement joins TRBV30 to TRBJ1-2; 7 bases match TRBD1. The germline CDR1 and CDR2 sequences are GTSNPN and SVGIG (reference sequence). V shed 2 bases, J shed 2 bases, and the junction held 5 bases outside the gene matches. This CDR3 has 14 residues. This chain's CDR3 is CAWSLPGQNYGYTF. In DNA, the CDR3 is TGTGCCTGGAGTTTACCGGGACAGAACTATGGCTACACCTTC.

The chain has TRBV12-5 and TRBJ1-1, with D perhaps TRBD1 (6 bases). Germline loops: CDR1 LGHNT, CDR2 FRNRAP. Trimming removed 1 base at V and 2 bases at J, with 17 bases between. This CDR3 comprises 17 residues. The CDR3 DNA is TGTGCTAGTGGTTTGGCAGTTACCACGGGACACAACACTGAAGCTTTCTTT. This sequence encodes CASGLAVTTGHNTEAFF.

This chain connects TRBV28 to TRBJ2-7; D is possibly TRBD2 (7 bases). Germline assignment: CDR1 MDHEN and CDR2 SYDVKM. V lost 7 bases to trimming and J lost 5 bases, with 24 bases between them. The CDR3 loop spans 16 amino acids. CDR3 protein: CASMPSRGGELDEQYF. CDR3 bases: TGTGCCAGCATGCCCTCGAGGGGGGGTGAATTAGACGAGCAGTACTTC.

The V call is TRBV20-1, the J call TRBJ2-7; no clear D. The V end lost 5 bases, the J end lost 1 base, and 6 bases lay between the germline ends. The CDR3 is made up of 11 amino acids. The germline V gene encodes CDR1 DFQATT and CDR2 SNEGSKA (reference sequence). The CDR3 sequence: CSAGPSYEQYF. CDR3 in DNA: TGCAGTGCTGGCCCTTCCTACGAGCAGTACTTC.

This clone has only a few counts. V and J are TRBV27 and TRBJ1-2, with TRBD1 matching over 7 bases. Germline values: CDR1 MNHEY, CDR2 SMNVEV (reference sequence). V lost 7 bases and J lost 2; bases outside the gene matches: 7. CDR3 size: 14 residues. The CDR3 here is CASTSATGNYGYTF. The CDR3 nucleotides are TGTGCCAGCACCTCAGCGACAGGGAACTATGGCTACACCTTC.